A single sample gave rise to the 20 T cell receptor beta chains below, sequenced in a study of cytomegalovirus exposure and HLA in healthy donors. 13 Jbeta primers and 60 Vbeta primers were used for the PCR. Repertoires were generated with immunoSEQ multiplex PCR, while TCRdb's copy carries only in-frame clones and drops some. The sample includes roughly 100,000 clones, about 12% of them seen just once. The specimen sequenced was PBMCs. The receptors stem from a man in his forties in good health and CMV-seropositive.

This clone has just a few counts. The V call is TRBV10-2, the J call TRBJ2-1, with TRBD2 identical over 9 bases. The length of the CDR3 is 15 residues. The V gene's germline CDR1 is WSHSY and CDR2 SAAADI. V lost 6 bases, J lost 6 bases, and 9 bases stayed unmatched. The CDR3 nucleotides read TGCGCCAGCAGCCACGGGACTAGCCCCCTCAATGAGCAGTTCTTC. It yields the protein CASSHGTSPLNEQFF.

V and J are TRBV5-4 and TRBJ1-1, with 8 bases lining up with TRBD1. V gave up 4 bases and J gave up 5 bases; unmatched junction bases: 7. There are 14 residues in the CDR3. Germline loops: CDR1 SGHNT, CDR2 YYREEE (reference sequence). The DNA for the CDR3 is TGTGCCAGCAGCGCCCGGACAGGGCAAACTGAAGCTTTCTTT. Its protein product is CASSARTGQTEAFF. The variable domain in full, with the rest retrieved from reference TRBV5-4 and TRBJ1-1, is ETGVTQSPTHLIKTRGQQVTLRCSSQSGHNTVSWYQQALGQGPQFIFQYYREEENGRGNFPPRFSGLQFPNYSSELNVNALELDDSALYLCASSARTGQTEAFFGQGTRLTVV.

CDR3 loop: CASSPPSGGETQYF. CDR3 nucleotides: TGTGCCAGCTCACCACCGTCAGGGGGAGAGACCCAGTACTTC. J is TRBJ2-5 and V is TRBV18, with TRBD1 matching over 7 bases. Looked up from germline, CDR1 is KGHSH and CDR2 is LQKENI. The trim removed 0 bases at V and 4 bases at J, leaving 2 bases unmatched. This CDR3 has 14 residues.

This clone was counted only a few times. This sequence joins TRBV7-9 and TRBJ2-3; TRBD2 might be the D (7 bases). CDR1 is SEHNR, CDR2 FQNEAQ, per germline (reference sequence). The ends were cut back, 5 bases at V and 1 base at J, with 25 bases in the middle. The CDR3 has 19 residues. CDR3: CASSGLGRGSGSRTDTQYF. For the CDR3, the DNA is TGTGCCAGCAGCGGGCTAGGGAGGGGGTCTGGCTCACGCACAGATACGCAGTATTTT.

The chain links TRBV29-1 to TRBJ2-5; possible D gene TRBD1, 6 bases. The ends were cut back, 7 bases at V and 5 bases at J, with 14 bases in the middle. The CDR3 is made up of 12 amino acids. CDR1 is SQVTM and CDR2 is ANQGSEA in the germline V gene. This CDR3 reads CSGATQGETQYF. The DNA for the CDR3 is TGCAGCGGAGCGACACAGGGCGAGACCCAGTACTTC.

This clone has a handful of counts. The rearrangement links TRBV28 to TRBJ1-2; D call uncertain. Germline values: CDR1 MDHEN, CDR2 SYDVKM. The V and J ends lost 5 bases and 6 bases respectively, with 10 bases between them. The CDR3 runs to 12 residues. The CDR3 sequence is CASSPLGDGYTF. CDR3 nucleotide sequence: TGTGCCAGCAGTCCCCTAGGCGATGGCTACACCTTC.

This clone was seen a few times. This CDR3 is CASSLLGTSGQETQYF. The CDR3 bases are TGTGCCAGCAGCCTTCTGGGGACTAGCGGCCAAGAGACCCAGTACTTC. This chain joins TRBV27 and TRBJ2-5, with 11 bases aligning to TRBD2. This CDR3 has 16 amino acids. The junction had 7 bases not matched to a gene; V was cut back by 6 bases and J by 1 base. CDR1 and CDR2 (germline): MNHEY, SMNVEV (reference sequence).

The rearrangement links TRBV10-1 to TRBJ2-7, with 11 nucleotides matching TRBD1. In germline, CDR1 is WNHNN, CDR2 SYGVQD (reference sequence). The CDR3 runs to 15 residues. After removal of 3 bases from V and 3 bases from J, the junction contained 4 bases not matched to a gene. The CDR3 region is CASSEGGTGGYEQYF. The CDR3 DNA reads as TGCGCCAGCAGTGAAGGTGGGACAGGGGGCTACGAGCAGTACTTC.

This chain links TRBV11-3 with TRBJ2-5, with TRBD2 identical over 10 bases. The CDR3 is made up of 16 amino acids. Germline V gives CDR1 SGHNT, CDR2 YENEEA. J lost 5 bases, V lost 2 bases, and 8 bases had no gene match. The CDR3 region has the DNA TGTGCCAGCAGCTTACGCGCTAGCGGGAGCGTGGAGACCCAGTACTTC. Translation gives CASSLRASGSVETQYF.

CDR3: CASSLLGGRDEQFF. The CDR3 DNA reads TGCGCCAGCAGCTTGTTGGGGGGTCGGGATGAGCAGTTCTTC. This chain links TRBV5-1 with TRBJ2-1, with D perhaps matching TRBD2 (6 bases). Looked up from germline, CDR1 is SGHRS and CDR2 is YFSETQ. V shed 1 base and J shed 8 bases, with 13 bases lying between them. CDR3 length: 14 residues.

The chain links TRBV19 to TRBJ2-5; 8 bases are shared with TRBD1. Losses at the gene ends were 5 bases for V and 1 base for J; bases not matched to a gene: 9. In germline, CDR1 is LNHDA, CDR2 SQIVND (reference sequence). The CDR3 is 16 residues long. The CDR3, as DNA: TGTGCCAGTAGTGTCGGGACAGGCGGAACCCAAGAGACCCAGTACTTC. Translation gives CASSVGTGGTQETQYF.

This chain uses TRBV27 with TRBJ2-1; TRBD2 agrees at 7 bases. The CDR3 is made up of 14 amino acids. Germline values: CDR1 MNHEY, CDR2 SMNVEV (reference sequence). V gave up 8 bases and J gave up 2 bases; unmatched junction bases: 6. As DNA, the CDR3 is TGTGCCAGCGCGGGGGACGGTACCTACAATGAGCAGTTCTTC. This gives the protein CASAGDGTYNEQFF.

Many counts were recorded for this clone. This chain links TRBV6-6 with TRBJ2-2; no firm D call. The CDR3 is 11 amino acids. Trimming cost V 6 bases and J 8 bases, with 7 bases left between them. Looked up from germline, CDR1 is MNHNY and CDR2 is SVGAGI (reference sequence). As DNA, the CDR3 is TGTGCCAGCAGCCCTTCGGGGGAGCTGTTTTTT. It translates to CASSPSGELFF.

The chain recombines TRBV25-1 with TRBJ1-6, with TRBD1 as a possible D gene (6 bases). Germline V lookup: CDR1 MGHDK, CDR2 SYGVNS. This CDR3 is 16 amino acids long. The ends were cut back, 7 bases at V and 0 bases at J, with 13 bases in the middle. DNA for the CDR3: TGTGCCAGCACCCAGGGGACCGGCTCCTATAATTCACCCCTCCACTTT. Its protein is CASTQGTGSYNSPLHF. The full variable domain, in which reference TRBV25-1 and TRBJ1-6 provide the parts outside the CDR3, is EADIYQTPRYLVIGTGKKITLECSQTMGHDKMYWYQQDPGMELHLIHYSYGVNSTEKGDLSSESTVSRIRTEHFPLTLESARPSHTSQYLCASTQGTGSYNSPLHFGNGTRLTVT.

The chain employs TRBV27 and TRBJ2-7; 7 bases map to TRBD2. The CDR3 is 12 amino acids. Germline CDR1 and CDR2: MNHEY and SMNVEV (reference sequence). J was trimmed by 5 bases and V by 8 bases; bases with no gene match: 6. CDR3 sequence reads: CASGLVGNEQYF. In nucleotides, the CDR3 is TGTGCCAGCGGACTAGTAGGAAACGAGCAGTACTTC.

The sample holds a few counts of this clone. The chain links TRBV4-1 to TRBJ1-5, with a weak D call TRBD1 (5 bases). The germline V gene encodes CDR1 MGHRA and CDR2 YSYEKL. The CDR3 covers 17 residues. The V end lost 1 base, the J end lost 7 bases, and 20 bases lay between the germline ends. The chain's CDR3 is CASSQVRGDLRDQPQHF. The DNA for the CDR3 is TGCGCCAGCAGCCAAGTACGGGGGGATCTACGAGACCAGCCCCAGCATTTT.

This clone was detected only once. The gene calls are TRBV19 and TRBJ1-4, with D possibly matching TRBD1 (6 bases). Germline V CDR1 and CDR2: LNHDA, SQIVND (reference sequence). CDR3 length equals 15 residues. V lost 9 bases and J lost 2, with 16 bases in between. The CDR3 sequence is CASLSRGATNEKLFF. CDR3 bases: TGTGCCAGCCTTTCCAGGGGCGCGACTAATGAAAAACTGTTTTTT.

This clone was detected only a few times. V and J are TRBV4-3 and TRBJ2-2; 13 nucleotides align to TRBD2. This CDR3 is 16 amino acids long. The trim removed 1 base at V and 5 bases at J, leaving 1 base unmatched. The germline gives CDR1 LGHNA, CDR2 YSLEER. DNA for the CDR3: TGCGCCAGCAGCCAAGGGACTAGCGGGAGAACCGGGGAGCTGTTTTTT. Translating it yields CASSQGTSGRTGELFF.

The table lists this clone with a count of one. The rearrangement links TRBV2 to TRBJ2-7; 9 bases match TRBD1. The CDR3 contains 13 residues. Looked up from germline, CDR1 is SNHLY and CDR2 is FYNNEI. The ends lost 10 bases at V and 2 bases at J; junction bases unmatched: 6. CDR3 nucleotides: TGTGCCACCGAGGGACAGGGAGCCTACGAGCAGTACTTC. Amino acid sequence: CATEGQGAYEQYF.

This clone came up a few times. The chain is built from TRBV9 and TRBJ1-1; D gene ambiguous. The CDR3 has 14 amino acids. Germline V gives CDR1 SGDLS, CDR2 YYNGEE. Trimming took off 4 bases at V and 1 base at J, with 11 bases between the two ends. In nucleotides, the CDR3 is TGTGCCAGCAGCCGACTGCTGGAGAACACTGAAGCTTTCTTT. This codes for CASSRLLENTEAFF.